This TCR beta chain was sequenced in a study of cytomegalovirus exposure and HLA in healthy donors. Findings of the study overall: Several of the most significant clusters appeared, in a later analysis, to be linked to common viral pathogens. It was shown in a later analysis that HLA-associated TCR beta chains were more clonally expanded than other, equally common chains. The authors later found TCR association rates varying by HLA locus, with DRB1 most and HLA-C fewest.

There are 14 residues in the CDR3. Germline CDR1 is MNHEY and CDR2 is SMNVEV (reference sequence). The ends were cut back, 8 bases at V and 3 bases at J, with 17 bases in the middle. 60 Vbeta and 13 Jbeta primers were used in PCR. Sequencing was performed with immunoSEQ multiplex PCR; in TCRdb, only in-frame clones are kept and a portion is missing. This sample yields 150,000 or so clones, of which just under 85% are seen a single time; approximately 1.5% belongs to the top ten. With respect to this clone: Its antigen is as yet unknown.

The chain has TRBV27 and TRBJ2-7; TRBD1 might be the D (5 bases). This sequence originates from a man aged 25-45 years in good health and CMV-seropositive. The specimen sequenced was PBMCs. The CDR3 spells CASRRGDIRYEQYF. In DNA, the CDR3 is TGTGCCAGCCGTAGGGGTGACATCCGCTACGAGCAGTACTTC.